This record covers a single TCR beta chain. As yet, its antigen is unknown. Only cases whose brain tissue showed the highest T cell transcript signatures were sequenced. At least one anti-epileptic drug was given before surgery. These data belong to a study of brain T cells in children with intractable seizures. Study findings and constraints: Only CDR3 sequence similarity suggested viral specificity, without known HCMV serostatus. Absence of clones before surgery may stem from lower sequencing depth.

The CDR3 has 16 amino acids. Looked up from germline, CDR1 is MGHRA and CDR2 is YSYEKL. V shed 0 bases, J shed 0 bases, and the junction held 1 base outside the gene matches. Data came from immunoSEQ multiplex PCR; TCRdb stores just in-frame clones and leaves some out. In the table there are thousands of clones, 65% to 85% of which are singletons. The sequences come from resected brain tissue, collected at surgery. The rearrangement links TRBV4-1 to TRBJ2-1; 8 positions agree with TRBD2. The source is a boy less than two years old with hemimegalencephaly and intractable seizures. The CDR3 DNA sequence: TGCGCCAGCAGCCAAGACGGGGGGGCCTCCTACAATGAGCAGTTCTTC. Protein: CASSQDGGASYNEQFF.